The source of this TCR beta chain is a study of blood T cells in healthy people across ages (dated by TCRdb to between 2014 and 2017). About the full investigation: Template switching captured roughly one uniquely barcoded TCR beta cDNA molecule per two T cells in model experiments. Age-related changes in TCR beta repertoire diversity were measured in the study by deep sequencing normalized with unique cDNA molecular identifiers. The donors were divided into four age groups: young (average around 16 years), middle-aged (about 40), aged (approximately 62) and long-lived (roughly 82). The study analyzed two additional independent replicas of 1 million unique cDNA reads from the same blood draw for two donors, one aged 18 to 30 and one aged 80 or older. Here is what the overall study found, with its caveats: Because profiling used bulk unsorted PBMCs, naive and antigen-experienced compartments could not be compared conclusively. Estimates of total diversity from one million sequenced T cells were regarded as lower bounds and underestimates. As age increased, observed TCR beta diversity per million T cells dropped in a roughly linear way, and a significant reduction was already evident by age 40. Because the CMV infection status of the donors was unknown, age-related changes in expanded clonotypes may potentially have been confounded. Compared with the aged group, more naive CD4+ T cells, fewer expanded clones and increased TCR diversity were shown by the long-lived group, suggesting age selection. The percentage of naive T cells measured by flow cytometry correlated strongly with observed TCR beta diversity.

The V end gives up 4 bases and the J end 0 bases, leaving 6 bases in the junction not matched to a gene. As encoded in the germline V gene, CDR1 is SGHRS while CDR2 is YFSETQ. The CDR3 goes from the cysteine to the phenylalanine over 15 residues. The sequence is cut down to CDR3 DNA, 45 bases in frame from base 1. Donors were a few dozen systemically healthy Caucasian individuals from Russia aged roughly 6 to 90 years. Each donor gave about 10 milliliters of peripheral blood, drawn into EDTA-treated Vacutainer tubes. Ficoll-Paque density-gradient centrifugation was used to isolate PBMCs, with at least 6.5 million per sample. Total RNA was extracted from PBMCs with Trizol reagent, with at least 5.5 micrograms obtained per sample. Naive CD45RAhigh/CD27high T cell percentages were measured by flow cytometry on a PBMC aliquot from every donor. This clonotype has only a few counts. The clone's antigen remains unknown. Base qualities are not at hand, and no much larger clone is one base apart.

To prepare the library, 5' RACE was applied. The instrument given in TCRdb is Illumina HiSeq 2500. A second PCR of roughly 7 to 12 cycles was run with a J-beta primer mix and a sample-barcoded 5' primer. Each TCR beta cDNA molecule received a unique molecular identifier from a template-switch 5' adaptor carrying 12 random nucleotides. Each sample yielded at least 3 million CDR3-containing paired-end reads. All of the RNA was converted into first-strand cDNA using the Mint cDNA synthesis kit, with a TRBC-specific oligonucleotide serving as the primer. All cDNA was treated with uracil-DNA glycosylase and then went through a first 18-cycle PCR with the universal primers M1SS and BC2_uni_R. Concerning the study's data processing: For normalization, 1 million high-quality reads were randomly selected from each sample, with every read carrying a distinct molecular identifier. Reads sharing molecular identifiers were discarded rather than binned into consensus sequences. CDR3 identification, clonotype clustering and error correction used MiTCR with a Q25 quality threshold and the strictest error-elimination algorithm. A nonparametric unseen species model with Euler transformation was used to estimate a lower bound on total TCR beta diversity. TCRdb took the public reads, trimmed them with fastp at Q25, ran MiXCR for clone calling and kept in-frame beta chains. All rows with the same CDR3 protein become a single entry with the most common DNA and genes. The V and J calls and clone size are TCRdb's, not the authors'. The sample table lists more than 1,000,000 distinct CDR3 sequences, 20% to 25% of them with a count of one. About 0.8% of the sample is taken by the ten largest.

The sample was also linked to a second study, of T cells of mothers and their children. Taken from the second paper: Donors were nine systemically healthy Caucasian individuals: three mothers and their six children. cDNA synthesis used all of the extracted RNA, with approximately 1.6 ug of RNA in each 15 ul reaction. In the second PCR, the M1S primer introduced both the sample barcodes and 2-4 random nucleotides. Each mother yielded over 9.5 million TCR beta CDR3 reads and each child roughly 2.9 million reads. TCR recombination output is similarly shaped by thymic selection in related and unrelated pairs, with a minor effect exerted by inherited differences. Normalized repertoire overlap in related mother-child pairs was always slightly higher than in unrelated mother-child pairs, but the difference was never significant. Persistent microchimeric T cell clones were not detected, at a sensitivity of about 100 clones per million clonotypes. To look for features that set related mother-child pairs apart from unrelated individuals, the researchers ran deep NGS to compare the TCR beta repertoires of mothers and children. The mean age was roughly 40 +/- 4 years for the mothers and approximately 11 +/- 4 years for the children. After adapters were ligated using NEBNext reagents, the libraries underwent 100+100 nt paired-end sequencing on an Illumina HiSeq 2000. Mother and child libraries were prepared a month apart and sequenced in separate runs to prevent cross-contamination. Between roughly 450,000 and 2,000,000 distinct TCR beta clonotypes were identified per donor. Naive TCR beta clonotypes were estimated from low-frequency clonotypes matched to each donor's FACS-determined naive share, without sorting.

The sequence is built from TRBV5-1 and TRBJ1-2; 7 middle bases align to TRBD1. Sequenced input: blood. This sequence was found in a girl aged 2 to 9 in good health. The CDR3 reads CASSLDRAANYGYTF. The sequenced DNA is TGCGCCAGCAGCCTCGACAGGGCCGCTAACTATGGCTACACCTTC.